The source of this T cell receptor beta chain is a study of shared clonotypes between healthy human individuals. Across the study: Plates per donor: three CD4 naive, three CD4 memory, two CD8 naive, one CD8 memory.

Regarding the study as a whole: Non-shared clonotypes showed lower generation probabilities than clonotypes common to all four donors. Owing to a small donor count, the genetic and exposure-history diversity represented was limited.

The ends were cut back, 5 bases at V and 5 bases at J, with 15 bases in the middle. The CDR3 sequence is 14 residues long. Per the germline V gene, CDR1 is SNHLY and CDR2 is FYNNEI. The assay was immunoSEQ multiplex PCR, and TCRdb's table has in-frame clones only and misses some. The sample has about 610,000 clones, about 96% seen once. Comments on this clone: The antigen remains unidentified.

This TCR derives from a woman in her 30s in good health. Input material: naive CD4+ T cells sorted from blood. Subset specified: CD45RA+ positively selected. V gene TRBV2 combines with J gene TRBJ1-1; maybe TRBD1 (6 bases). DNA of the CDR3: TGTGCCAGCAGTTTCGACAGGTCTGTGACTGAAGCTTTCTTT. It encodes CASSFDRSVTEAFF.